Listed here are 24 T cell receptor beta chains from one sample, sequenced in a study of T cell repertoires in cytomegalovirus infection. These TCRs are of unknown antigen specificity. TCRdb re-called the reads with MiXCR, one entry per CDR3 protein. This table has 60,000 to 75,000 distinct CDR3 sequences, 20% to 25% appearing once. The material sequenced was PBMCs, sequenced either directly or after in vitro stimulation (not recorded which). These receptors were collected from a human donor in good health (CMV status not recorded). Some clones in this sample may be carry-over from other donors' samples.

The V and J genes are TRBV20-1 and TRBJ2-3, with 11 bases identical to TRBD1. V lost 3 bases and J lost 4; bases outside the gene matches: 9. Germline V lookup: CDR1 DFQATT, CDR2 SNEGSKA (reference sequence). There are 16 residues in the CDR3. CDR3 region: CSASDPGQGGSDTQYF. The CDR3 DNA reads as TGCAGTGCTAGTGACCCGGGACAGGGGGGATCAGATACGCAGTATTTT.

The CDR3 here is CASTKRAYGNTIYF. The DNA for the CDR3 is TGTGCCTCGACGAAGAGGGCTTATGGAAACACCATATATTTT. The chain has TRBV19 and TRBJ1-3, with no clear D. V was pared by 11 bases and J by 3 bases, with 17 bases between. Germline V gene data show CDR1 as LNHDA and CDR2 as SQIVND (reference sequence). CDR3 length equals 14 residues.

Ten or more counts support this clonotype. The gene calls are TRBV6-2 or TRBV6-3 and TRBJ2-3, with 11 positions matching TRBD2. Looked up from germline, CDR1 is MNHEY and CDR2 is SVGEGT. Trimming removed 6 bases from V and 13 bases from J; junction bases left unmatched: 9. This CDR3 is built from 13 residues. CDR3 DNA sequence: TGTGCCAGCAGAAGGCTACTAGCGGGAGAGGAGTATTTT. This gives the protein CASRRLLAGEEYF.

On this clonotype itself: A read error is possible here, since a much larger clone lies one base away. The V call is TRBV7-8, the J call TRBJ2-1, with 8 bases identical to TRBD1. The J call is uncertain, as TRBJ2-7 better fits the DNA end. Germline loops: CDR1 SGHVS, CDR2 FQNEAQ. The CDR3 sequence is 16 residues long. The CDR3 loop reads CASSPRTGSSYNEQYF. The CDR3 nucleotides read TGTGCCAGCAGCCCCCGGACAGGGAGCTCCTACAATGAGCAGTACTTC.

With respect to this clonotype: Given a much more abundant clone one base away, this may be a read error. The rearrangement uses TRBV7-8 and TRBJ2-7; D not resolved. Germline CDR1 and CDR2: SGHVS and FQNEAQ. Between the trimmed V and J ends, which lost 4 bases and 4 bases, there was a span of 8 bases. This CDR3 contains 12 residues. This chain's CDR3 is CASSSGLYEQYF. DNA of the CDR3: TGTGCCAGCAGCTCCGGGTTATACGAGCAGTACTTC. The variable domain in full, completed from reference TRBV7-8 and TRBJ2-7, reads GAGVSQSPRYKVAKRGQDVALRCDPISGHVSLFWYQQALGQGPEFLTYFQNEAQLDKSGLPSDRFFAERPEGSVSTLKIQRTQQEDSAVYLCASSSGLYEQYFGPGTRLTVT.

This clonotype was observed a handful of times. V and J are TRBV11-2 and TRBJ2-5; D may be TRBD1 (6 bases). The CDR3 is 16 residues long. V shed 10 bases and J shed 3 bases, with 24 bases lying between them. The V gene's germline CDR1 is SGHAT and CDR2 FQNNGV. CDR3 amino acids: CATFRGGRGKEETQYF. CDR3 DNA: TGTGCCACATTTAGGGGCGGCAGGGGAAAAGAAGAGACCCAGTACTTC. Combining the CDR3 with reference TRBV11-2 and TRBJ2-5 gives the whole variable domain EAGVAQSPRYKIIEKRQSVAFWCNPISGHATLYWYQQILGQGPKLLIQFQNNGVVDDSQLPKDRFSAERLKGVDSTLKIQPAKLEDSAVYLCATFRGGRGKEETQYFGPGTRLLVL.

With respect to this clonotype: At one end, the junction sequence differs from germline, possibly due to a read error. This chain uses TRBV6-2 or TRBV6-3 with TRBJ2-1, with TRBD2 matching over 8 bases. This CDR3 has 15 amino acids. The V gene's germline CDR1 is MNHEY and CDR2 SVGEGT. CDR3 coding DNA: TGTGCCAGCAGCCCCCCCCTAAGCGGGGGTCGTCCACTGCTCTTC. This codes for CASSPPLSGGRPLLF.

A word on this clonotype: In this CDR3 the conserved last residue, phenylalanine or tryptophan, is missing, so a read error is likely. This sequence joins TRBV7-9 and TRBJ1-4, with D maybe TRBD1 (6 bases). Looked up from germline, CDR1 is SEHNR and CDR2 is FQNEAQ (reference sequence). The V end was cut by 0 bases, the J end by 6 bases, with 11 bases between. This CDR3 region has 15 residues. This CDR3 reads CASSLAWGRDEKLFV. CDR3 in DNA: TGTGCCAGCAGCTTAGCTTGGGGGCGTGATGAAAAACTGTTTGTT.

The rearrangement links TRBV12-3 or TRBV12-4 to TRBJ2-7; D unclear. The CDR3 loop spans 15 amino acids. V lost 3 bases, J lost 5 bases, and 17 bases lay in between. In DNA, the CDR3 is TGTGCCAGCAGTTTTGGGGTAGGGTTCGAACACGAGCAGTACTTC. This sequence encodes CASSFGVGFEHEQYF.

J is TRBJ1-5 and V is TRBV12-3 or TRBV12-4, with no clear D. The V end was cut by 1 base, the J end by 0 bases, with 7 bases between. The CDR3 runs to 15 residues. The CDR3 region is CASSLGGYSNQPQHF. The CDR3 nucleotides are TGTGCCAGCAGTTTAGGTGGGTATAGCAATCAGCCCCAGCATTTT.

The chain uses TRBV6-1 and TRBJ1-1; 9 bases agree with TRBD1. From germline, CDR1 is MNHNS and CDR2 SASEGT. This CDR3 has 14 residues. Trimming removed 6 bases from V and 3 bases from J; junction bases left unmatched: 5. This CDR3 is CASSTGQGYTEAFF. In DNA, the CDR3 is TGTGCCAGCAGCACGGGACAGGGCTACACTGAAGCTTTCTTT.

This clonotype was seen ten or more times. The CDR3 protein is CASRQGAGYTF. The CDR3 coding sequence is TGTGCCAGCAGACAGGGGGCTGGCTACACCTTC. The chain has TRBV7-2 and TRBJ1-2; 9 bases agree with TRBD1. CDR1 and CDR2 (germline): SGHTA, FQGNSA. CDR3 size: 11 residues. Trimming took 6 bases from V and 7 from J; bases not matched to a gene: 0.

The CDR3, as DNA: TGTGCCAGCAGTTACTGGCAAATCTACAATGAGCAGTTCTTC. Its translation: CASSYWQIYNEQFF. The chain couples TRBV6-2 or TRBV6-3 to TRBJ2-1; no clear D. This CDR3 is 14 amino acids long. V lost 1 base and J lost 3, with 7 bases in between. The V gene's germline CDR1 is MNHEY and CDR2 SVGEGT.

This clonotype showed up just a few times. The chain carries TRBV28 and TRBJ1-1; perhaps TRBD1 as D (6 bases). The CDR3 is made up of 15 amino acids. The germline gives CDR1 MDHEN, CDR2 SYDVKM. The ends were cut back, 2 bases at V and 5 bases at J, with 15 bases in the middle. The CDR3 protein is CASSLGGARVTEAFF. CDR3 DNA sequence: TGTGCCAGCAGTTTAGGGGGGGCGAGAGTAACTGAAGCTTTCTTT.

This chain uses TRBV6-5 with TRBJ1-1, with unresolved D. Germline V CDR1 and CDR2: MNHEY, SVGAGI. The CDR3 runs 14 residues. V gave up 0 bases and J gave up 1 base, with 6 bases separating them. Here the CDR3 DNA reads TGTGCCAGCAGTTACTCACACAGGAACACTGAAGCTTTCTTT. The encoded protein is CASSYSHRNTEAFF.

The chain employs TRBV6-2 or TRBV6-3 and TRBJ1-5; no reliable D call. V was cut by 4 bases and J by 10 bases, with 17 bases left in between. The CDR3 consists of 14 residues. CDR1 MNHEY and CDR2 SVGEGT come from the germline V gene. The CDR3: CASSSFWPSAPQHF. The CDR3 DNA is TGTGCCAGCAGTTCCTTCTGGCCTTCGGCTCCCCAGCATTTT.

The sample holds many counts of this clonotype. The chain combines TRBV7-2 with TRBJ1-6, with D unresolved. Deletions cut 0 bases from V and 7 bases from J, with 10 bases between. From germline, CDR1 is SGHTA and CDR2 FQGNSA. The CDR3 runs 15 residues. The CDR3 sequence is CASSLARAGNSPLHF. CDR3 sequence (DNA): TGTGCCAGCAGCTTAGCTCGGGCGGGGAATTCACCCCTCCACTTT.

The CDR3 coding sequence is TGTGCCAGCAGCCCCGGAGGGGGGGCTGGGAATGAGCAGTTCTTC. It is translated as CASSPGGGAGNEQFF. The chain is built from TRBV5-4 and TRBJ2-1; D is perhaps TRBD2 (7 bases). The CDR3 spans 15 residues. From germline, CDR1 is SGHNT and CDR2 YYREEE (reference sequence). V dropped 4 bases and J dropped 7 bases, with 18 bases sitting between them.

As DNA, the CDR3 is TGCAGTGCTAGAGAACAGGTTAATCAGCCCCAGCATTTT. The encoded protein is CSAREQVNQPQHF. V is TRBV20-1 and J is TRBJ1-5; a weak D match, TRBD1 (5 bases). Trimming pared 0 bases from V and 4 bases from J, leaving 7 bases between. This CDR3 spans 13 amino acids. CDR1 and CDR2 from the germline V gene are DFQATT and SNEGSKA (reference sequence).

This chain connects TRBV6-8 to TRBJ2-5; 8 bases are shared with TRBD1. Germline CDR1 MNHGY, CDR2 SAAAGT. The CDR3 consists of 12 residues. Unmatched junction bases numbered 3, after V lost 7 bases and J lost 5 bases. The CDR3 nucleotides read TGTGCCAGCACCGGACAGGGTGAGACCCAGTACTTC. Translation gives CASTGQGETQYF.

This clonotype came up a few times. The chain links TRBV28 to TRBJ2-1, with D possibly TRBD2 on 5 matching bases. The V end was cut by 7 bases, the J end by 6 bases, with 13 bases between. This CDR3 is 13 amino acids long. CDR1 is MDHEN and CDR2 is SYDVKM in the germline V gene. CDR3 region: CASTRRVPNEQFF. The CDR3, as DNA: TGTGCCAGCACCCGGCGGGTACCCAATGAGCAGTTCTTC. Together with reference TRBV28 and TRBJ2-1, the CDR3 gives the full variable domain: DVKVTQSSRYLVKRTGEKVFLECVQDMDHENMFWYRQDPGLGLRLIYFSYDVKMKEKGDIPEGYSVSREKKERFSLILESASTNQTSMYLCASTRRVPNEQFFGPGTRLTVL.

A note on this clonotype: The junction and the germline gene differ at one end; a read error may be behind it. The CDR3 loop is CASSLDRPNYGYTF. CDR3 in DNA: TGTGCCAGCAGCTTGGACAGACCAAACTATGGCTACACCTTC. The rearrangement links TRBV5-3 to TRBJ1-2; the D gene is possibly TRBD1 (6 bases). TRBV5-3 is classed as an ORF, of uncertain function. The CDR3 is 14 residues long.

This clonotype has more than one count but fewer than ten. The chain joins TRBV20-1 to TRBJ2-3; TRBD2 matches at 10 bases. Germline loops: CDR1 DFQATT, CDR2 SNEGSKA (reference sequence). The CDR3 extends over 15 amino acids. The trim removed 5 bases at V and 5 bases at J, leaving 10 bases unmatched. In DNA, the CDR3 is TGCAGTGCTGGAACCTTAAGCGGGAGGGGAGATACGCAGTATTTT. Amino acid sequence: CSAGTLSGRGDTQYF.

V and J are TRBV6-2 or TRBV6-3 and TRBJ2-7; 7 bases are shared with TRBD2. CDR1 is MNHEY, CDR2 SVGEGT, per germline. V was pared by 6 bases and J by 1 base, with 3 bases of the junction left unmatched. The CDR3 totals 13 residues. The CDR3 sequence: CASSTSESYEQYF. The CDR3 nucleotides read TGTGCCAGCAGCACTAGCGAATCCTACGAGCAGTACTTC.